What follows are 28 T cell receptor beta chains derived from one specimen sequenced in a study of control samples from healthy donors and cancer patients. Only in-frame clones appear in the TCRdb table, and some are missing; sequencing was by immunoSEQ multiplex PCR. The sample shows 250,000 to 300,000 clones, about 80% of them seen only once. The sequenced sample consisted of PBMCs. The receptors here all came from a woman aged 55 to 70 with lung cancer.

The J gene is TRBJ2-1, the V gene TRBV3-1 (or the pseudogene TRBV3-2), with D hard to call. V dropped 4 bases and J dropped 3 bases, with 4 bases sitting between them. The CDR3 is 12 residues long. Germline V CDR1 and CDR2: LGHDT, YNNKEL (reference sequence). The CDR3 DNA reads TGTGCCAGCAGCCGGGACTACAATGAGCAGTTCTTC. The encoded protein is CASSRDYNEQFF.

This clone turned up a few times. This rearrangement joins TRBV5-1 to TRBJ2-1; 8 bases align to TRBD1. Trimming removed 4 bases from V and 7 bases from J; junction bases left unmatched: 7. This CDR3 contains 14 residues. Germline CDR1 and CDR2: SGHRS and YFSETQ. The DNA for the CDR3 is TGCGCCAGCAGCGCAGGACAGGGAATGAATGAGCAGTTCTTC. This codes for CASSAGQGMNEQFF.

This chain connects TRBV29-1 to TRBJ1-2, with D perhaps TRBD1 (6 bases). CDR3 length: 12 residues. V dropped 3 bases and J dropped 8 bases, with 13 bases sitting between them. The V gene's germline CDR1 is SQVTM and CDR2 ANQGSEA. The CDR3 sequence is CSVDIGGRGYTF. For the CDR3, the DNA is TGCAGCGTTGATATCGGGGGGCGAGGCTACACCTTC.

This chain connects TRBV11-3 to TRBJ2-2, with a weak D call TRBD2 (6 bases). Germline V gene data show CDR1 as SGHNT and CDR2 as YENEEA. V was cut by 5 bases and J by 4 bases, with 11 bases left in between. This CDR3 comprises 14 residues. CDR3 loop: CASSRLDGTGELFF. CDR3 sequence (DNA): TGTGCCAGCAGCCGACTAGACGGCACCGGGGAGCTGTTTTTT.

This CDR3 is CASSIGRTSGGEQFF. DNA of the CDR3: TGTGCCAGTAGTATAGGAAGGACTAGCGGGGGGGAGCAGTTCTTC. This rearrangement joins TRBV19 to TRBJ2-1; 14 bases are shared with TRBD2. The V segment lost 1 base and the J segment 10 bases; nucleotides outside the gene matches: 3. CDR1 is LNHDA and CDR2 is SQIVND in the germline V gene (reference sequence). The CDR3 has 15 residues. The entire variable domain, with the rest obtained from reference TRBV19 and TRBJ2-1, is as follows: DGGITQSPKYLFRKEGQNVTLSCEQNLNHDAMYWYRQDPGQGLRLIYYSQIVNDFQKGDIAEGYSVSREKKESFPLTVTSAQKNPTAFYLCASSIGRTSGGEQFFGPGTRLTVL.

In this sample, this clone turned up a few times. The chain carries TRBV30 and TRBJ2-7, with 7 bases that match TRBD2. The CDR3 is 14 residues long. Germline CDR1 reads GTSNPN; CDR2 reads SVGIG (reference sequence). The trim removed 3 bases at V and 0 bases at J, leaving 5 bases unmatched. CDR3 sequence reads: CAWSLGGSSYEQYF. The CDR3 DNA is TGTGCCTGGAGCCTAGGCGGGAGCTCCTACGAGCAGTACTTC.

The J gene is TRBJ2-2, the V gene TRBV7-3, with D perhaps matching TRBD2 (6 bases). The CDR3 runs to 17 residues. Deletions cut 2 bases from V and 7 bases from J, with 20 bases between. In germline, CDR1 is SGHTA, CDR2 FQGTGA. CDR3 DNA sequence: TGTGCCAGCAGCTTATCACGGGACTCCCGTATAGGCGGGGAGCTGTTTTTT. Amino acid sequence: CASSLSRDSRIGGELFF. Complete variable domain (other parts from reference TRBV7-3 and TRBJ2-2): GAGVSQTPSNKVTEKGKYVELRCDPISGHTALYWYRQSLGQGPEFLIYFQGTGAADDSGLPNDRFFAVRPEGSVSTLKIQRTERGDSAVYLCASSLSRDSRIGGELFFGEGSRLTVL.

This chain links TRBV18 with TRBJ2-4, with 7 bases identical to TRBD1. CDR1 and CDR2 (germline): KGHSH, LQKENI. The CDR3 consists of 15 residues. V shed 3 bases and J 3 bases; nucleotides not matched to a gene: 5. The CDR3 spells CASSPRDSIKNIQYF. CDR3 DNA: TGTGCCAGCTCACCGAGGGACAGTATCAAAAACATTCAGTACTTC.

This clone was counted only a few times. The DNA for the CDR3 is TGTGCCATCAGTCGCGGGACAGAGTACTATGGCTACACCTTC. Translation gives CAISRGTEYYGYTF. V is TRBV10-3 and J is TRBJ1-2, with 7 bases that match TRBD1. From germline, CDR1 is ENHRY and CDR2 SYGVKD. The trim removed 5 bases at V and 3 bases at J, leaving 6 bases unmatched. The CDR3 sequence is 14 residues long.

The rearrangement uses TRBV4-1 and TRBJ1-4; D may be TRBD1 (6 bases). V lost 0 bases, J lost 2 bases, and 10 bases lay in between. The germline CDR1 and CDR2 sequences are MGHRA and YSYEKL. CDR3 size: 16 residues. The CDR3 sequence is CASSQERQVTNEKLFF. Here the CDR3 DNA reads TGCGCCAGCAGCCAAGAAAGACAGGTTACTAATGAAAAACTGTTTTTT.

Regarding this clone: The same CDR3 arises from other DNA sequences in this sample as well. The CDR3 DNA is TGTGCCAGCTCACCCCTCGGGGCAAGCACAGATACGCAGTATTTT. Protein sequence: CASSPLGASTDTQYF. V usage is TRBV18 and J usage is TRBJ2-3; D may be TRBD1 or TRBD2 (5 bases each). Germline values: CDR1 KGHSH, CDR2 LQKENI. There are 15 residues in the CDR3. V gave up 3 bases and J gave up 0 bases, with 10 bases separating them.

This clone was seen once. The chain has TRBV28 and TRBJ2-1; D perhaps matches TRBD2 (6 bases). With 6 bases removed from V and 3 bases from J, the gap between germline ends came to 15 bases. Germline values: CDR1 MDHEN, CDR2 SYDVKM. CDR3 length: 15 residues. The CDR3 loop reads CASSPASGGYNEQFF. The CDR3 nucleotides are TGTGCCAGCAGCCCAGCCTCCGGGGGCTACAATGAGCAGTTCTTC.

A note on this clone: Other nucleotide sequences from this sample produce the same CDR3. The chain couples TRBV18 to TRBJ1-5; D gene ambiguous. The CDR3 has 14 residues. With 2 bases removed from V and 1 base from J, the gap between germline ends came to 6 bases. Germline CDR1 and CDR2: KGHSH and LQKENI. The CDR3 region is CASSPSSSNQPQHF. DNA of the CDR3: TGTGCCAGCTCACCATCCTCAAGCAATCAGCCCCAGCATTTT. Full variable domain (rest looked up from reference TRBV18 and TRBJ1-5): NAGVMQNPRHLVRRRGQEARLRCSPMKGHSHVYWYRQLPEEGLKFMVYLQKENIIDESGMPKERFSAEFPKEGPSILRIQQVVRGDSAAYFCASSPSSSNQPQHFGDGTRLSIL.

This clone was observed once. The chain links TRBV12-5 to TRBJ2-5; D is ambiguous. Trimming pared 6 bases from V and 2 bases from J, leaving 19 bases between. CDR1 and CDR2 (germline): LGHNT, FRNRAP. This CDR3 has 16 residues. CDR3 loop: CASGSPFADPQETQYF. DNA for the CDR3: TGTGCTAGTGGGTCCCCTTTTGCGGACCCTCAAGAGACCCAGTACTTC.

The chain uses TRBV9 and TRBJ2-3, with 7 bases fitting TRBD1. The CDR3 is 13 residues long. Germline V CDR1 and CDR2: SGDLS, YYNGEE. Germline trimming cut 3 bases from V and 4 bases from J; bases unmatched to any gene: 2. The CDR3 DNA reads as TGTGCCAGCAGCGCTACAGGGGCAGATACGCAGTATTTT. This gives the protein CASSATGADTQYF.

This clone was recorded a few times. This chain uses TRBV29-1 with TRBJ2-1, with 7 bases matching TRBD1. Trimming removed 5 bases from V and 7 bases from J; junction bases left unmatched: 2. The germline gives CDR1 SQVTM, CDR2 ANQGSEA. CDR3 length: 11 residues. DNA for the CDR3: TGCAGCGTTAAGGGGGCGAATGAGCAGTTCTTC. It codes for CSVKGANEQFF.

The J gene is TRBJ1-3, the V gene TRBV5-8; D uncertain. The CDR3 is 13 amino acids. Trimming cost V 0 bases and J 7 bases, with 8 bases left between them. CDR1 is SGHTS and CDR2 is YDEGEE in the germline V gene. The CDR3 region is CASSLEAVNTIYF. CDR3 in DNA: TGTGCCAGCAGCTTGGAGGCAGTGAACACCATATATTTT.

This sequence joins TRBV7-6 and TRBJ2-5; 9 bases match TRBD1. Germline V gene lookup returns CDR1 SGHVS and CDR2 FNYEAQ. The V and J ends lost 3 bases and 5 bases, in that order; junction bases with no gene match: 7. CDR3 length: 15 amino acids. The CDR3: CASSLVDRGSETQYF. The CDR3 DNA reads TGTGCCAGCAGCTTGGTTGACAGGGGGTCGGAGACCCAGTACTTC. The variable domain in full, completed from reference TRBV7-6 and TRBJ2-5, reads GAGVSQSPRYKVTKRGQDVALRCDPISGHVSLYWYRQALGQGPEFLTYFNYEAQQDKSGLPNDRFSAERPEGSISTLTIQRTEQRDSAMYRCASSLVDRGSETQYFGPGTRLLVL.

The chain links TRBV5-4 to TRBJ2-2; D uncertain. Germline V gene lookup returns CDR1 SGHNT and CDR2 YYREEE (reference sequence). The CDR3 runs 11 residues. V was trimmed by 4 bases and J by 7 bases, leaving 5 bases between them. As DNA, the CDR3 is TGTGCCAGCAGCGTACTCGGGGAGCTGTTTTTT. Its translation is CASSVLGELFF. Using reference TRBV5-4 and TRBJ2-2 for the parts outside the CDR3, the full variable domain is ETGVTQSPTHLIKTRGQQVTLRCSSQSGHNTVSWYQQALGQGPQFIFQYYREEENGRGNFPPRFSGLQFPNYSSELNVNALELDDSALYLCASSVLGELFFGEGSRLTVL.

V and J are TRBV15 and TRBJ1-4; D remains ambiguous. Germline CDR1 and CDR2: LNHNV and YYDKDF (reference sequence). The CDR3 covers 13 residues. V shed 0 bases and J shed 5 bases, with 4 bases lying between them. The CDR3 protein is CATSRDQNEKLFF. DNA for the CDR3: TGTGCCACCAGCAGAGATCAGAATGAAAAACTGTTTTTT.

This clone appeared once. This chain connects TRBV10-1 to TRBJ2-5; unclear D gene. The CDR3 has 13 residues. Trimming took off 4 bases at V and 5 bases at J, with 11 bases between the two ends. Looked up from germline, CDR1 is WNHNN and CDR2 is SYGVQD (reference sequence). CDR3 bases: TGCGCCAGCAGTGGGCAACCTTGGGAGACCCAGTACTTC. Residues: CASSGQPWETQYF.

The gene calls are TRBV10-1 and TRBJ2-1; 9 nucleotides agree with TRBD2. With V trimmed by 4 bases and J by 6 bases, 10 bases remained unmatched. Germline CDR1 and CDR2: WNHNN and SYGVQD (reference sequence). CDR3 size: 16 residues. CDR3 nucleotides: TGCGCCAGCAGTGGAATCCTGGGACTAGCCCGCAATGAGCAGTTCTTC. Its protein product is CASSGILGLARNEQFF.

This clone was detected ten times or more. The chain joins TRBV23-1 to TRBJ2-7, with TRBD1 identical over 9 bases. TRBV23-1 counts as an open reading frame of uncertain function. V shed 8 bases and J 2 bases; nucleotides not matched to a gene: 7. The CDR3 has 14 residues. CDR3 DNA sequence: TGCGCCAGCTTGGACAGGGGAAGGACCTACGAGCAGTACTTC. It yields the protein CASLDRGRTYEQYF.

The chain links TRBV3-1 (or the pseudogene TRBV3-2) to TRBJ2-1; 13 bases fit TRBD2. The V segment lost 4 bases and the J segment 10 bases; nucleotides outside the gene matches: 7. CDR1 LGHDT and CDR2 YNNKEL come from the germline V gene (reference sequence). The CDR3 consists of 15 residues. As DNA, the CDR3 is TGTGCCAGCAGCCCCAGACTAGCGGGGGGCCCCGAGCAGTTCTTC. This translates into CASSPRLAGGPEQFF.

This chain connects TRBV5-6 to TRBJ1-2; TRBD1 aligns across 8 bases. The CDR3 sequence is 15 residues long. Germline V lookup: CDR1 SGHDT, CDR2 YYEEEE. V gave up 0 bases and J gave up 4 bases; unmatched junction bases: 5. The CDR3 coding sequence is TGTGCCAGCAGCTTGGCCGGCAGGGGGCCCTATGGCTACACCTTC. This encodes CASSLAGRGPYGYTF.

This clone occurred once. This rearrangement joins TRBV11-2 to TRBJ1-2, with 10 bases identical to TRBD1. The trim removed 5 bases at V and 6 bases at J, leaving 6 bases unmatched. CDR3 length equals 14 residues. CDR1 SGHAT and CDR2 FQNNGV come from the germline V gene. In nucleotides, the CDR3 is TGTGCCAGCAGCCCGCTAGGGACAGGGGATGGCTACACCTTC. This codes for CASSPLGTGDGYTF.

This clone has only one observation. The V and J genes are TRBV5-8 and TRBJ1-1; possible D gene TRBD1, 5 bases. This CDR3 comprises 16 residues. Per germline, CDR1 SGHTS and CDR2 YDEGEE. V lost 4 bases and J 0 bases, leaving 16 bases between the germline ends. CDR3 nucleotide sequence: TGTGCCAGCAGCGCCTGGGTGGGGGGGATGAACACTGAAGCTTTCTTT. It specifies CASSAWVGGMNTEAFF.

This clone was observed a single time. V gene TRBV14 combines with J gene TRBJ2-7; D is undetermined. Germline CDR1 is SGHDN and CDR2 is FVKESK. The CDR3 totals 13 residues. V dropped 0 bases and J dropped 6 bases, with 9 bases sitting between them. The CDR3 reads CASSQDRGSEQYF. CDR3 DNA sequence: TGTGCCAGCAGCCAAGATCGAGGTTCCGAGCAGTACTTC. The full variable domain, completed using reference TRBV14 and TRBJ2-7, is EAGVTQFPSHSVIEKGQTVTLRCDPISGHDNLYWYRRVMGKEIKFLLHFVKESKQDESGMPNNRFLAERTGGTYSTLKVQPAELEDSGVYFCASSQDRGSEQYFGPGTRLTVT.